The following is a T cell receptor (beta chain) sequence with its context. Its cognate antigen is unknown. V shed 2 bases and J shed 5 bases, with 13 bases lying between them. The germline V gene has CDR1 KGHSH and CDR2 LQKENI. The CDR3 sequence is 15 residues long. This record comes from a study of T cell responses to AZD1222 COVID-19 vaccine. Overall study results and limits: Repertoires were collected only later (after the peak T cell response had occurred). At baseline, just 6 or 7 AZD1222 recipients tested seropositive.

Generated by immunoSEQ multiplex PCR, the TCRdb table keeps only in-frame clones and is missing some. The table includes about 130,000 clones, more than 85% detected once. The chain uses TRBV18 and TRBJ2-1; TRBD2 is a possible D gene (5 bases). The sequence came from an adult in good health. Sequenced here: peripheral blood, sampled on day 0 of AZD1222 vaccination. The CDR3 spells CASSPRLGSDNEQFF. CDR3 nucleotides: TGTGCCAGCTCACCAAGACTTGGTAGCGACAATGAGCAGTTCTTC.